The clone carrying this T cell receptor beta chain was counted at least ten times. The data were obtained in a study of T-cell memory formation after mild COVID-19. Germline CDR1 and CDR2: SGHTA and FQGNSA. The V end was cut by 5 bases, the J end by 4 bases, with 15 bases between. This CDR3 is 15 amino acids long. TCRdb used MiXCR to reprocess the 5' RACE reads, holding one entry per CDR3 protein. The repertoire has 50,000 to 75,000 distinct CDR3 sequences, over 8.5% of them found once; the top ten carry approximately 1.1%. The rearrangement joins TRBV7-2 to TRBJ2-1, with a tentative D call TRBD2 (7 bases). The sequencing sample was made of PBMCs or a T cell subset sorted from them (not recorded which). The sequence was obtained from a man between 18 and 35 years old who had mild COVID-19 (a few samples of this study predate the infection). Cell type and time point are not known. DNA of the CDR3: TGTGCCAGCAGCCGCGGGGGCGGGAAATACAATGAGCAGTTCTTC. This translates into CASSRGGGKYNEQFF. The full variable domain, completed using reference TRBV7-2 and TRBJ2-1, is GAGVSQSPSNKVTEKGKDVELRCDPISGHTALYWYRQSLGQGLEFLIYFQGNSAPDKSGLPSDRFSAERTGGSVSTLTIQRTQQEDSAVYLCASSRGGGKYNEQFFGPGTRLTVL.